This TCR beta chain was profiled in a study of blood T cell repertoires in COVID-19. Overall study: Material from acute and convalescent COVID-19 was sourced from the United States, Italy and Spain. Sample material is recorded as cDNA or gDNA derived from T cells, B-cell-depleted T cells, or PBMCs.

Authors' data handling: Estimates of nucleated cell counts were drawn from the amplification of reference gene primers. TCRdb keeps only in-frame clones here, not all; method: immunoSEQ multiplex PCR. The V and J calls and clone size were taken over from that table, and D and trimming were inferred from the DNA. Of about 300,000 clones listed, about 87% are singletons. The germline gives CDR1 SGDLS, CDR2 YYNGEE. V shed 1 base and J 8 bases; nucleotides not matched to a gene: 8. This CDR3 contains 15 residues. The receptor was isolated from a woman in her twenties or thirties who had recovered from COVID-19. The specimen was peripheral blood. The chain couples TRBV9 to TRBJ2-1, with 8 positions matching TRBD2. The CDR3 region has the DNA TGTGCCAGCAGCGTAAGACAAGCGGGGGCGGATGAGCAGTTCTTC. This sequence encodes CASSVRQAGADEQFF.